A selection of T cell receptor beta chains follows, all from one sample in a study of blood T cell repertoires in COVID-19. Assay: immunoSEQ multiplex PCR; the TCRdb copy retains only in-frame clones and omits some. The data hold around 260,000 clones, with approximately 90% observed a single time. Material: peripheral blood. The receptors shown here come from a woman aged 30 to 39 with active or convalescent COVID-19. The CDR3 runs from the conserved cysteine through the conserved F or W. D genes are given only for firm matches. A row's size may be missing; if present it is once, few, many or a size class.

D gene: TRBD1
clone size: NA
V gene: TRBV4-3
J gene: TRBJ1-3
CDR3 protein: CASSPSGQGGHTIYF
CDR3 DNA: TGCGCCAGCAGCCCTTCGGGACAGGGGGGTCACACCATATATTTT

D gene: TRBD2
clone size: NA
V gene: TRBV2
J gene: TRBJ2-3
CDR3 protein: CASSEWASGSTDTQYF
CDR3 DNA: TGTGCCAGCAGTGAATGGGCTAGCGGGAGCACAGATACGCAGTATTTT

D gene: TRBD1
clone size: NA
V gene: TRBV19
J gene: TRBJ2-7
CDR3 protein: CASSMDRGGYEQYF
CDR3 DNA: TGTGCCAGTAGTATGGACAGGGGAGGTTACGAGCAGTACTTC

D gene: TRBD1
clone size: NA
V gene: TRBV28
J gene: TRBJ2-5
CDR3 protein: CASSASTGGQETQYF
CDR3 DNA: TGTGCCAGCAGTGCCTCGACAGGGGGCCAGGAGACCCAGTACTTC

D gene: NA
clone size: NA
V gene: TRBV6-1
J gene: TRBJ1-3
CDR3 protein: CASSEWSLRNTIYF
CDR3 DNA: TGTGCCAGCAGTGAATGGAGCTTGCGAAACACCATATATTTT

D gene: NA
clone size: NA
V gene: TRBV27
J gene: TRBJ1-1
CDR3 protein: CASSLFREAGNTEAFF
CDR3 DNA: TGTGCCAGCAGTTTATTTCGGGAGGCGGGGAACACTGAAGCTTTCTTT

D gene: NA
clone size: NA
V gene: TRBV7-3
J gene: TRBJ2-1
CDR3 protein: CASSLTSAGYNEQFF
CDR3 DNA: TGTGCCAGCAGCTTAACTTCTGCGGGCTACAATGAGCAGTTCTTC

D gene: NA
clone size: NA
V gene: TRBV29-1
J gene: TRBJ2-5
CDR3 protein: CSVDPGTYQETQYF
CDR3 DNA: TGCAGCGTTGATCCAGGAACGTACCAAGAGACCCAGTACTTC

D gene: NA
clone size: NA
V gene: TRBV6-1
J gene: TRBJ1-2
CDR3 protein: CASSEGTNYGYTF
CDR3 DNA: TGTGCCAGCAGTGAGGGCACCAACTATGGCTACACCTTC

D gene: TRBD1
clone size: once
V gene: TRBV28
J gene: TRBJ1-4
CDR3 protein: CASSWDRGATNEKLFF
CDR3 DNA: TGTGCCAGCAGTTGGGACAGGGGTGCTACTAATGAAAAACTGTTTTTT

D gene: NA
clone size: NA
V gene: TRBV12-3/TRBV12-4
J gene: TRBJ2-5
CDR3 protein: CATATRETQYF
CDR3 DNA: TGTGCCACCGCTACGAGGGAGACCCAGTACTTC

D gene: NA
clone size: NA
V gene: TRBV7-2
J gene: TRBJ2-5
CDR3 protein: CASSSDLRGSYQETQYF
CDR3 DNA: TGTGCCAGCAGCTCTGACCTCCGGGGGTCTTACCAAGAGACCCAGTACTTC

D gene: NA
clone size: NA
V gene: TRBV5-1
J gene: TRBJ2-1
CDR3 protein: CASSLTRGEQFF
CDR3 DNA: TGCGCCAGCAGCTTGACTAGAGGGGAGCAGTTCTTC

D gene: NA
clone size: NA
V gene: TRBV11-3
J gene: TRBJ2-5
CDR3 protein: CASSLDKAGLGTQYF
CDR3 DNA: TGTGCCAGCAGCTTAGATAAGGCAGGCCTGGGGACCCAGTACTTC

D gene: NA
clone size: NA
V gene: TRBV21-1
J gene: TRBJ2-1
CDR3 protein: CASSKIQRGGGNEQFF
CDR3 DNA: TGTGCCAGCAGCAAGATCCAGCGGGGGGGAGGGAATGAGCAGTTCTTC

D gene: TRBD1
clone size: NA
V gene: TRBV24-1
J gene: TRBJ2-3
CDR3 protein: CATSDRQGWESTDTQYF
CDR3 DNA: TGTGCCACCAGTGATCGACAGGGGTGGGAAAGCACAGATACGCAGTATTTT